The text below deals with one T cell receptor beta chain. The antigen remains unidentified. The CDR3 extends over 11 amino acids. Looked up from germline, CDR1 is SGHVS and CDR2 is FQNEAQ. The germline V and J ends were trimmed by 5 bases and 7 bases, with 8 bases remaining between them. The sample comes from a study of cytomegalovirus exposure and HLA in healthy donors. Amplification used 60 Vbeta primers and 13 Jbeta primers. The data were produced by immunoSEQ multiplex PCR, yet TCRdb's version contains in-frame clones alone and is incomplete. Of 60,000 to 75,000 clones in the sample, roughly 74% are singletons; the top ten hold around 10%. Findings and caveats of the study: Relative to equally common others, HLA-associated TCR beta chains showed greater clonal expansion in a later analysis.

This TCR derives from an older woman in good health and CMV-seropositive. The chain couples TRBV7-8 to TRBJ1-1; D gene ambiguous. The specimen sequenced was PBMCs. Here the CDR3 reads CASSQNYEAFF. The DNA of the CDR3 is TGTGCCAGCAGCCAAAACTATGAAGCTTTCTTT.